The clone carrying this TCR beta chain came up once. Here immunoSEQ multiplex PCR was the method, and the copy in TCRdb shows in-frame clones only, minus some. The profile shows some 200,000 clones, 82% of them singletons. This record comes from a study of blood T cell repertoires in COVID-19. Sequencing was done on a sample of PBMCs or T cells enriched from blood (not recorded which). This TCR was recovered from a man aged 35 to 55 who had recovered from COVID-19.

CDR3 nucleotide sequence: TGTGCCAGCAGTTCGAGAACCTATGGCTACACCTTC. Residues: CASSSRTYGYTF. The chain employs TRBV28 and TRBJ1-2; D uncertain. Germline CDR1 and CDR2: MDHEN and SYDVKM. This CDR3 is 12 amino acids long. Between the trimmed V and J ends, which lost 4 bases and 4 bases, there was a span of 7 bases.